Given below is one T cell receptor (beta chain) in context. Its matching antigen is unknown. The entry originates in a study of T cell responses to AZD1222 COVID-19 vaccine. Profiling relied on immunoSEQ multiplex PCR, and the TCRdb table lists in-frame clones only, not all of them. Of roughly 120,000 clones in the sample, about 92% were seen once. Study results and caveats: Donors were mostly white British, more females; clonal diversity possibly underestimated. Spike-wide coverage was observed for vaccine-associated CD4 TCRs, with dominant responses at 160-218 and 743-854.

The sequences come from peripheral blood, collected 28 days after the second AZD1222 dose. The receptor was derived from an adult who received the AZD1222 COVID-19 vaccine.

The CDR3 DNA reads TGTGCCAGCAGTTACTCGTGGTCCTACGAGCAGTACTTC. It yields the protein CASSYSWSYEQYF. V gene TRBV6-5 combines with J gene TRBJ2-7; unclear D gene. This CDR3 region has 13 residues. Per the germline V gene, CDR1 is MNHEY and CDR2 is SVGAGI. Deletions cut 0 bases from V and 1 base from J, with 4 bases between.